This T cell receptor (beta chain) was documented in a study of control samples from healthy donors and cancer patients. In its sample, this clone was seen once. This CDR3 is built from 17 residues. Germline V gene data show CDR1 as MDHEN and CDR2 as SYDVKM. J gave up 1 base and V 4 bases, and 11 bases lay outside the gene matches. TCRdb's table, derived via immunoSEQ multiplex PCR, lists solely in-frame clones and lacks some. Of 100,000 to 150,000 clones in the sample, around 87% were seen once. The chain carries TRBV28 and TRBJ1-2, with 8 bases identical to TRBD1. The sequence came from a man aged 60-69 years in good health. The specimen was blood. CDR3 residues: CASSSSSLQGDNYGYTF. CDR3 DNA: TGTGCCAGCAGTTCTTCCTCCCTACAGGGGGATAACTATGGCTACACCTTC.